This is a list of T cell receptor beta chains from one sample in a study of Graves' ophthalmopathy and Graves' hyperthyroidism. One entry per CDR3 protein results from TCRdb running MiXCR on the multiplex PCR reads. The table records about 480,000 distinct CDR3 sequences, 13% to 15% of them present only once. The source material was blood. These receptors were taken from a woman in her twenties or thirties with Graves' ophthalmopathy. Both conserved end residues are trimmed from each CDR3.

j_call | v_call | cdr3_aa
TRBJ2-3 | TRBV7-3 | ASSFRRGHTDTQY
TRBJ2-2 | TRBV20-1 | SARTGLAGGELF
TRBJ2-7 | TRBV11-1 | ASSRTGGGYEQY
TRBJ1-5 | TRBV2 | ASSELGTLSNQPQH
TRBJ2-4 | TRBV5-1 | ASSFLGLAGGPAKNIQY
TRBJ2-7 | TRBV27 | ATSGGNEQY
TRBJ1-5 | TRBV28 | ASTGTRDQPQH
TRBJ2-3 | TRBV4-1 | ASSRQGYGTDTQY
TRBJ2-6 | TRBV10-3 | AIRGDSGANVLT
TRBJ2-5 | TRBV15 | ATSRAPVVETQY
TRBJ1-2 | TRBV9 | ASSTQGSYT
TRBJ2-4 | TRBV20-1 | SAGLPGDLAKNIQY
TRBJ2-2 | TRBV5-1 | ASSSRPAGTLDTGELF
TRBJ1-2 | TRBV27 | ASSLSGDYYGYT
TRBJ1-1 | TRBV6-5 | ASSYPGRGGTEAF
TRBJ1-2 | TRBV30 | AWRSSGGRPLYGYT
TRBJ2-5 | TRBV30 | AWSVRAGETQY
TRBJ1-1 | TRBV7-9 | ASSSDRKSRTEAF
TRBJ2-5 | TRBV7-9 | ASSSRGPLLGETQY
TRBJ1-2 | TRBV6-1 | ASSRTGRNENNYGYT
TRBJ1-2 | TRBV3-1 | ASSQDEGYGYT
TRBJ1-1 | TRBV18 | ASSPRENTEAF
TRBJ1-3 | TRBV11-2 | ASSFGQREWGDTIY
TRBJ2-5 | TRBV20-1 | SARDRRAGETQY
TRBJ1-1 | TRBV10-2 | ASSRTGGLAF
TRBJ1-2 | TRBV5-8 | ASSLVGGYNGYT
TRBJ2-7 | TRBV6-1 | ATFGREAAEQY
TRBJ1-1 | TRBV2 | ASSMNAGAF
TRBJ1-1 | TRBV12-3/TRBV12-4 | ASQMNVDTTEAF
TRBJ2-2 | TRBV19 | ASSIIESGELF
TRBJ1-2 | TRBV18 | ASSPQYGADRDRYGYT
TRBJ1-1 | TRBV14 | ASSQLSNTEAF
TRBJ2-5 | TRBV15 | ATSREATAIRTQC
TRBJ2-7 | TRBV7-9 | ASSLVLKGEQY
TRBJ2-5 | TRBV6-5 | ASSYSKGRTQY
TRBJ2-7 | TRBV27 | AISDGQGGAVQY
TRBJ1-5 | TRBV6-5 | ASSTLGTESNQPQH
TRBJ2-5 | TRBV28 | ASSSWSAQY